The rows below give T cell receptor beta chains drawn from one sample of a study of response to subunit inactivated influenza vaccine. One entry per CDR3 protein, called by TCRdb with MiXCR from the RT-PCR reads. Here the sample spans roughly 780,000 distinct CDR3 sequences, about 18% being singletons. The source material was PBMCs from blood, sampled less than 6 days after vaccination. These receptor sequences come from a man aged 50 or older who received an inactivated influenza vaccine. The CDR3 runs from the conserved cysteine through the conserved F or W. Each record gives: V gene, clone size, CDR3 protein. Only part of the rows carry a size: once, few, many, or a class if the clone is expanded.

TRBV20-1 | - | CSAVGTADYEQYF
TRBV20-1 | few | CSARGPSGGVPREQFF
TRBV11-2 | - | CASSLVRNNEQFF
TRBV7-9 | - | CASSLNPPGEQYF
TRBV7-2 | many | CASSLSGETDYTF
TRBV11-3 | - | CASSMGQGGGELFF
TRBV2 | - | CASSPRARETQYF
TRBV20-1 | many | CSASGRGPSTDTQYF
TRBV20-1 | few | CSARGAGFETQYF
TRBV24-1 | - | CATSEPGQIYGYTF
TRBV20-1 | - | CSALGPGYHEQYF
TRBV7-9 | few | CAVPLGTVYNEQFF
TRBV9 | - | CASSVVEIAGGMNNEQFF
TRBV4-2 | few | CASSQGTSGLSNEQFF
TRBV7-2 | - | CASSLERSRVNYGYTF
TRBV18 | few | CASSPPGRVGGYTF
TRBV5-4 | - | CASSWGNSGVEKLFF
TRBV27 | many | CASSLSGTSGVTQYF
TRBV6-1 | - | CASKLAGGPSTDTQYF
TRBV29-1 | few | CSVRRDANEKLFF
TRBV12-3/TRBV12-4 | few | CASREQGADGSPLHF
TRBV9 | - | CASNRQGADTGELFF
TRBV7-2 | few | CASSLWGAPSTDTQYF
TRBV6-2/TRBV6-3 | few | CASTLAPTGELFF
TRBV12-3/TRBV12-4 | few | CASSLHDSGGTQYF
TRBV20-1 | - | CSARLGGVSGSPLHF
TRBV4-1 | few | CASSQVSAGLQYEQYF
TRBV14 | few | CASSQSPLSSYEQYF
TRBV4-2 | - | CASSLGGSDTGELFF
TRBV11-2 | - | CASSLGGVNTQYF
TRBV5-6 | - | CASSPGGSGDTQYF
TRBV29-1 | - | CSVPSGSGYEQYF
TRBV6-5 | - | CASSYEGAGANVLTF
TRBV20-1 | - | CSASPGTVFPTGELFF
TRBV4-1 | - | CASNPGLGSQPQHF
TRBV5-4 | - | CASSLASGTSYNEQFF
TRBV7-2 | - | CASRLGRNTGELFF
TRBV2 | - | CASSERVLTGELFF
TRBV5-1 | many | CASSLATGANYGYTF
TRBV5-5 | few | CASSLEGQGSYNEQFF
TRBV9 | - | CASSVDGRNSPLHF
TRBV5-1 | many | CASSRQGDEQFF
TRBV5-1 | many | CASSPGTRGNIQYF
TRBV28 | few | CASRRLLAETYEQYF
TRBV20-1 | few | CSALPPGQGFEQYF
TRBV28 | - | CASSFGSGSGADTQYF
TRBV12-3/TRBV12-4 | - | CASSFETGSSPLHF
TRBV9 | - | CASSVGYF
TRBV20-1 | few | CSARGSGRVTDTQYF
TRBV12-2 | - | CASRLVGTSGGAYTGELFF
TRBV27 | - | CASSPIAGVYNEQFF
TRBV5-1 | - | CASSRTSRSYEQYF
TRBV7-6 | few | CASSFDRVGYTF
TRBV4-2 | - | CASSQRKDSNQPQHF
TRBV12-3/TRBV12-4 | few | CASSHRDRANYGYTF
TRBV6-5 | - | CASSYSQGPTDTQYF
TRBV15 | few | CATSRDDLAGTDTQYF
TRBV9 | many | CASSTHNRDREGNQPQHF
TRBV12-3/TRBV12-4 | - | CASSLEIGTQYF